Below are 6 T cell receptor beta chains sequenced from a single sample in a study of human T cells and chemical hapten exposure. Time point here: patch test 1, 2 weeks after DPC sensitization. As for treatment: therapeutic diphenylcyclopropenone sensitization with weekly scalp DPC. TCRdb re-called the RACE reads through MiXCR, storing one row per CDR3 protein. The sample includes 95,000 to 150,000 distinct CDR3 sequences, roughly 15% of them seen just once. Sequencing used whole blood, obtained in connection with sensitization to the hapten diphenylcyclopropenone (DPC). These receptor sequences come from a man between 18 and 29 years old with alopecia areata. Some clones in this sample may be carry-over from other donors' samples.

This clonotype appeared many times. The chain joins TRBV7-9 to TRBJ2-1; unclear D gene. V was trimmed by 1 base and J by 3 bases, leaving 16 bases between them. The germline gives CDR1 SEHNR, CDR2 FQNEAQ (reference sequence). CDR3 length: 17 amino acids. This CDR3 is CASSLVPAGRIYNEQFF. DNA of the CDR3: TGTGCCAGCAGCTTAGTCCCGGCTGGCCGGATCTACAATGAGCAGTTCTTC.

Only a few counts were recorded for this clonotype. The chain combines TRBV7-6 with TRBJ2-1; D might be TRBD1 or TRBD2, each matching 7 bases. Trimming removed 5 bases from V and 2 bases from J, with 19 bases in between. Germline CDR1 is SGHVS and CDR2 is FNYEAQ. The CDR3 is 17 amino acids. The CDR3 protein is CASSQGGGANPYNEQFF. CDR3 nucleotides: TGTGCCAGCAGCCAGGGGGGAGGGGCCAACCCCTACAATGAGCAGTTCTTC.

DNA of the CDR3: TGTGCCAGCAGCTTCGACAGAAATTATCAGCCCCAGCATTTT. Translating it yields CASSFDRNYQPQHF. The chain carries TRBV11-2 and TRBJ1-5; tentative D call: TRBD1 (5 bases). Trimming shortened V by 3 bases and J by 5 bases, and 11 bases separated the two germline ends. Germline V gives CDR1 SGHAT, CDR2 FQNNGV. The CDR3 extends over 14 amino acids. Drawing the rest from reference TRBV11-2 and TRBJ1-5, the complete variable domain is EAGVAQSPRYKIIEKRQSVAFWCNPISGHATLYWYQQILGQGPKLLIQFQNNGVVDDSQLPKDRFSAERLKGVDSTLKIQPAKLEDSAVYLCASSFDRNYQPQHFGDGTRLSIL.

This sequence joins TRBV7-2 and TRBJ1-6; no definite D call. V shed 5 bases and J shed 0 bases, with 8 bases lying between them. Germline CDR1 and CDR2: SGHTA and FQGNSA. The CDR3 length is 15 residues. DNA for the CDR3: TGTGCCAGCAGCCAACAGAGCTCCTATAATTCACCCCTCCACTTT. Translating it yields CASSQQSSYNSPLHF.

The chain links TRBV14 to TRBJ1-1; D is unresolved. Germline CDR1 and CDR2: SGHDN and FVKESK. The length of the CDR3 is 14 residues. Trimming removed 1 base at V and 4 bases at J, with 10 bases between. CDR3 DNA sequence: TGTGCCAGCAGCCAAGGGTTTTTCGTCACTGAAGCTTTCTTT. Its protein product is CASSQGFFVTEAFF.

This chain joins TRBV2 and TRBJ1-4; 10 nucleotides align to TRBD1. Looked up from germline, CDR1 is SNHLY and CDR2 is FYNNEI. V lost 5 bases to trimming and J lost 7 bases; unmatched junction nucleotides: 7. The CDR3 length is 15 residues. In DNA, the CDR3 is TGTGCCAGCAGTAGACGGACAGGGGGGAGTGAAAAACTGTTTTTT. The encoded protein is CASSRRTGGSEKLFF.